The rows below give T cell receptor beta chains drawn from one sample of a study of early T cells in non-severe SARS-CoV-2 infection. TCRdb reanalysed the 5' RACE reads using MiXCR and keeps one entry per CDR3 protein. The data show just over 70,000 distinct CDR3 sequences, roughly an eighth seen once. The sequenced sample was whole blood. Receptors originate from an adult who was a healthcare worker with PCR-confirmed SARS-CoV-2 infection or an uninfected control (not recorded which). Both conserved end residues are part of each CDR3. The D gene is left open where the match is weak. Clone size appears in some rows only: once, few, many, or a class for an expanded clone.

v_gene	abundance	d_gene	j_gene	CDR3nt	CDR3aa
TRBV6-2/TRBV6-3	many	NA	TRBJ2-6	TGTGCCAGCAGCCACGTGGCAGGGGCCAACGTCCTGACTTTC	CASSHVAGANVLTF
TRBV27	NA	NA	TRBJ2-1	TGTGCCAGCAGTTCCCGGACGGTCAACAATGAGCAGTTCTTC	CASSSRTVNNEQFF
TRBV5-1	NA	NA	TRBJ1-3	TGCGCCAGCAGCTTGGAGGGGACACCGAGCTCTGAAAACACCATATATTTT	CASSLEGTPSSENTIYF
TRBV11-2	many	TRBD2	TRBJ2-3	TGTGCCAGCAGCTTACATTCAGCGGGAGGCGATACGCAGTATTTT	CASSLHSAGGDTQYF
TRBV20-1	NA	TRBD1	TRBJ2-3	TGCAGTGCTCGTTCCGGACAGGGGGCCTTGCCGCAGTATTTT	CSARSGQGALPQYF
TRBV6-6	many	TRBD2	TRBJ2-2	TGTGCCAGCAGGGATCTAGCGGGGGTAACCGGGGAGCTGTTTTTT	CASRDLAGVTGELFF
TRBV19	many	TRBD1	TRBJ2-5	TGTGCCAGTAGTGCAGGACAGGGGGTCCAAGAGACCCAGTACTTC	CASSAGQGVQETQYF
TRBV7-8	many	TRBD2	TRBJ2-3	TGTGCCAGCAGCAGACTAGCGGGGTTAGATACGCAGTATTTT	CASSRLAGLDTQYF
TRBV12-3/TRBV12-4	NA	TRBD1	TRBJ2-1	TGTGCCAGCAGGGACAGGGGTGTTGACTACAATGAGCAGTTCTTC	CASRDRGVDYNEQFF
TRBV6-6	many	TRBD2	TRBJ2-2	TGTGCCAGCAGTCCGCTGGCGGGAGCGGTCGGGGAGCTGTTTTTT	CASSPLAGAVGELFF
TRBV7-2	many	NA	TRBJ2-7	TGTGCCAGCAGCCGGACTATCTACGAGCAGTACTTC	CASSRTIYEQYF
TRBV29-1	NA	NA	TRBJ2-1	TGCAGCGTTGATATAGGGCTATACAATGAGCAGTTCTTC	CSVDIGLYNEQFF
TRBV18	NA	NA	TRBJ2-5	TGTGCCAGCTCACCCCGGCAAGAGACCCAGTACTTC	CASSPRQETQYF
TRBV3-1	many	NA	TRBJ1-4	TGTGCCAGCAGCCATGCGTCGAGTGAAAAACTGTTTTTT	CASSHASSEKLFF
TRBV7-2	NA	TRBD1	TRBJ1-5	TGTGCCAGCAGCTTCGCAGGGGGCTTCAATCAGCCCCAGCATTTT	CASSFAGGFNQPQHF
TRBV29-1	few	NA	TRBJ1-4	TGCAGCGTTGGTATAGGGGGGAATGAAAAACTGTTTTTT	CSVGIGGNEKLFF
TRBV7-9	NA	TRBD2	TRBJ2-7	TGTGCCAGCAGGGCGGCGGGAGGGATCGAGCAGTACTTC	CASRAAGGIEQYF
TRBV9	many	NA	TRBJ2-3	TGTGCCAGCAGCGGCGGGACAACTTTCACAGATACGCAGTATTTT	CASSGGTTFTDTQYF
TRBV6-2/TRBV6-3	many	TRBD1	TRBJ2-2	TGTGCCAGCAGTGACAGGGGGCCGGACACCGGGGAGCTGTTTTTT	CASSDRGPDTGELFF
TRBV29-1	many	NA	TRBJ2-3	TGCAGCGTGGTGATTATAGAGTTCGCGCAGTATTTT	CSVVIIEFAQYF
TRBV11-2	many	NA	TRBJ2-1	TGTGCCAGCAGCGTCCGCCGGGACTTATCCTACAATGAGCAGTTCTTC	CASSVRRDLSYNEQFF
TRBV2	many	NA	TRBJ2-7	TGTGCCAGCAGTGAAGAGGGCTACGTTCCCTACGAGCAGTACTTC	CASSEEGYVPYEQYF
TRBV29-1	NA	NA	TRBJ2-3	TGCAGCGTTGACACAGATACGCAGTATTTT	CSVDTDTQYF
TRBV12-3/TRBV12-4	many	NA	TRBJ1-4	TGTGCCAGCAGTCCATCCCGACAGAAAAATGAAAAACTGTTTTTT	CASSPSRQKNEKLFF
TRBV28	many	NA	TRBJ2-7	TGTGCCAGCAGTTTTCGAGAGTACGAGCAGTACTTC	CASSFREYEQYF
TRBV20-1	many	NA	TRBJ1-2	TGCAGTGCTAGAGATGACCGGGAAATTAACTATGGCTACACCTTC	CSARDDREINYGYTF
TRBV7-2	few	TRBD1	TRBJ2-7	TGTGCCAGCAGCCCTGAGGGGGCGCGCCCCTACGAGCAGTACTTC	CASSPEGARPYEQYF
TRBV7-2	many	NA	TRBJ1-1	TGTGCCAGCAGCTTATTGGCAAACCAGAACACTGAAGCTTTCTTT	CASSLLANQNTEAFF
TRBV11-2	many	NA	TRBJ1-2	TGTGCCAGCGCTGTACCGGGCTTAGGGGGCTATGGCTACACCTTC	CASAVPGLGGYGYTF
TRBV30	many	NA	TRBJ1-1	TGTGCCTGGGGCCCCGGTGTCACTGAAGCTTTCTTT	CAWGPGVTEAFF
TRBV7-9	many	TRBD1	TRBJ1-6	TGTGCCAGCAGCTCCGGGACAGGGATGTTCGATTCACCCCTCCACTTT	CASSSGTGMFDSPLHF
TRBV2	many	NA	TRBJ1-6	TGTGCCAGCAGTGATTGGCTCTATAATTCACCCCTCCACTTT	CASSDWLYNSPLHF
TRBV27	NA	NA	TRBJ2-7	TGTGCCAGCAGTTTAAACTACGAGCAGTACTTC	CASSLNYEQYF
TRBV28	few	NA	TRBJ1-1	TGTGCCAGCAGTCCACAGCAGAACACTGAAGCTTTCTTT	CASSPQQNTEAFF
TRBV19	NA	NA	TRBJ1-6	TGTGCCAGTAGTATCGGAAGTAATTCACCCCTCCACTTT	CASSIGSNSPLHF
TRBV12-3/TRBV12-4	NA	NA	TRBJ2-7	TGTGCCAGCAGTTTTGACTTAGCCTACGAGCAGTACTTC	CASSFDLAYEQYF
TRBV5-1	many	NA	TRBJ2-3	TGCGCCAGCAGCTGGACAGTAGGGACAGATACGCAGTATTTT	CASSWTVGTDTQYF
TRBV5-1	many	NA	TRBJ2-1	TGCGCCAGCAGCTTAGGGGGGCCGGATGAGCAGTTCTTC	CASSLGGPDEQFF
TRBV11-2	many	TRBD2	TRBJ2-5	TGTGCCAGCAGCCCCCGTTGGGGTAGCGGGAGGACGAAGACCCAGTACTTC	CASSPRWGSGRTKTQYF
TRBV7-2	many	NA	TRBJ2-7	TGTGCCAGCAGCTTCCCGGGGAACTACGAGCAGTACTTC	CASSFPGNYEQYF
TRBV25-1	many	NA	TRBJ1-2	TGTGCCAGCAGTAAGTGGGGTGGTCCCAAAGGGCACTATGGCTACACCTTC	CASSKWGGPKGHYGYTF
TRBV5-1	many	TRBD2	TRBJ2-1	TGCGCCAGCACCAGGGGGACGGGACTAGCGAGTCTAAGTGAGCAGTTCTTC	CASTRGTGLASLSEQFF
TRBV7-2	NA	NA	TRBJ2-1	TGTGCCAGCAGCCCGCTAGCGCTAGATGAGCAGTTCTTC	CASSPLALDEQFF
TRBV6-5	many	TRBD1	TRBJ1-4	TGTGCCAGCCGGACAGGGTACACTGAAAAACTGTTTTTT	CASRTGYTEKLFF